This TCR beta chain was sequenced in a study of blood T cell repertoires in COVID-19. Study context: Nucleic acid was either cDNA or gDNA, and it came from T cells, B-cell-depleted T cells, or PBMCs.

V shed 4 bases, J shed 0 bases, and the junction held 3 bases outside the gene matches. The length of the CDR3 is 16 residues. Germline V lookup: CDR1 SGHTS, CDR2 YDEGEE. Here immunoSEQ multiplex PCR was the method, and the copy in TCRdb shows in-frame clones only, minus some. The sample gives 140,000 to 150,000 clones, around 80% of which show up once; around 3.4% is in the top ten. The material sequenced was peripheral blood. This chain joins TRBV5-8 and TRBJ2-7; the match to TRBD2 covers 14 bases. This sequence was found in a man in his 70s who had recovered from COVID-19. CDR3 nucleotides: TGTGCCAGCAGCGGGGGGACTAGCGGGAGCTCCTACGAGCAGTACTTC. It encodes CASSGGTSGSSYEQYF.